The 27 T cell receptor beta chains in this list originate from one sample, sequenced in a study of T cell changes during pregnancy in multiple sclerosis. Measured with immunoSEQ multiplex PCR; TCRdb has only the in-frame clones, and not every one. Of some 70,000 clones listed, just under 95% are singletons. The starting material was peripheral blood, obtained after pregnancy. These receptors came from a female donor in good health, enrolled as a control in a pregnancy study.

This clone is categorized as medium-sized. V usage is TRBV4-3 and J usage is TRBJ2-1, with TRBD2 matching 7 bases. The CDR3 loop spans 15 amino acids. V was clipped by 5 bases and J by 6 bases; unmatched bases: 10. The V gene's germline CDR1 is LGHNA and CDR2 YSLEER. CDR3 sequence: CASSYLADKANEQFF. CDR3 coding DNA: TGCGCCAGCAGCTATCTAGCGGATAAGGCCAATGAGCAGTTCTTC.

The genes are TRBV23-1 and TRBJ1-2; the match to TRBD1 covers 8 bases. TRBV23-1 is sorted into the ORF group, with uncertain function. The CDR3 runs to 15 residues. V lost 6 bases and J lost 7; bases outside the gene matches: 13. For the CDR3, the DNA is TGCGCCAGCAGCCCCAGGGGGCAGGAGTGGCGTGGCTACACCTTC. Protein: CASSPRGQEWRGYTF.

The rearrangement uses TRBV27 and TRBJ1-2, with D possibly TRBD1 on 6 matching bases. This CDR3 comprises 13 residues. V was pared by 8 bases and J by 8 bases, with 18 bases between. Germline loops: CDR1 MNHEY, CDR2 SMNVEV (reference sequence). CDR3 protein: CASREGVSQGYTF. In DNA form, the CDR3 reads TGTGCCAGCCGGGAGGGGGTTAGTCAAGGCTACACCTTC.

The V gene is TRBV5-1, the J gene TRBJ1-2; perhaps TRBD1 as D (6 bases). V lost 7 bases and J lost 2, with 15 bases in between. The CDR3 sequence is 14 residues long. Germline CDR1 is SGHRS and CDR2 is YFSETQ. CDR3 in amino acids: CASAEGGGNYGYTF. CDR3 DNA sequence: TGCGCCAGCGCCGAGGGGGGGGGCAACTATGGCTACACCTTC.

The chain joins TRBV4-2 to TRBJ2-1; D might be TRBD2 (6 bases). The CDR3 is made up of 13 amino acids. Trimming shortened V by 3 bases and J by 9 bases, and 12 bases separated the two germline ends. Germline CDR1 reads LGHNA; CDR2 reads YNFKEQ. The CDR3 region has the DNA TGTGCCAGCAGCCAGGGGGGTGGGGGTGAGCAGTTCTTC. Its translation: CASSQGGGGEQFF.

The chain couples TRBV30 to TRBJ1-6; 8 bases agree with TRBD1. Looked up from germline, CDR1 is GTSNPN and CDR2 is SVGIG (reference sequence). V lost 4 bases to trimming and J lost 5 bases; unmatched junction nucleotides: 4. The CDR3 is made up of 14 amino acids. CDR3 protein: CAWKATGDNSPLHF. The CDR3 bases are TGTGCCTGGAAGGCGACAGGGGATAATTCACCCCTCCACTTT.

This chain uses TRBV14 with TRBJ1-2, with 7 nucleotides matching TRBD1. The V gene end was trimmed by 8 bases and the J gene end by 3 bases; junction bases not matched to a gene: 6. CDR3 length equals 13 residues. Germline V lookup: CDR1 SGHDN, CDR2 FVKESK. The CDR3 here is CASSRTGYYGYTF. The CDR3 bases are TGTGCCAGCTCGAGGACAGGCTACTATGGCTACACCTTC. Combining the CDR3 with reference TRBV14 and TRBJ1-2 gives the whole variable domain EAGVTQFPSHSVIEKGQTVTLRCDPISGHDNLYWYRRVMGKEIKFLLHFVKESKQDESGMPNNRFLAERTGGTYSTLKVQPAELEDSGVYFCASSRTGYYGYTFGSGTRLTVV.

V gene TRBV6-5 combines with J gene TRBJ2-7; TRBD1 matches 7 bases. Trimming took 6 bases from V and 6 from J; bases not matched to a gene: 11. Germline-derived CDR1 and CDR2 are MNHEY and SVGAGI. The CDR3 has 14 amino acids. CDR3 loop: CASRPVRQGGEQYF. Written as DNA, the CDR3 is TGTGCCAGCAGACCGGTTCGACAGGGTGGCGAGCAGTACTTC.

The chain joins TRBV28 to TRBJ1-6; no reliable D call. Germline V gene lookup returns CDR1 MDHEN and CDR2 SYDVKM. The CDR3 is 16 amino acids. Trimming removed 2 bases at V and 10 bases at J, with 18 bases between. CDR3: CASSLRLGSGLSPLHF. CDR3 coding DNA: TGTGCCAGCAGTTTAAGATTAGGCTCAGGTCTATCACCCCTCCACTTT.

V usage is TRBV19 and J usage is TRBJ1-1; D gene ambiguous. The germline V gene has CDR1 LNHDA and CDR2 SQIVND (reference sequence). V lost 5 bases and J 6 bases, leaving 13 bases between the germline ends. This CDR3 comprises 13 residues. The CDR3 DNA reads as TGTGCCAGTAGTGCCTACCGACTCGCTGAAGCTTTCTTT. Encoded protein: CASSAYRLAEAFF.

Comment on this clone: The sample contains more than one DNA sequence encoding this CDR3. V and J are TRBV7-2 and TRBJ2-7, with unresolved D. Deletions cut 5 bases from V and 3 bases from J, with 5 bases between. Germline V lookup: CDR1 SGHTA, CDR2 FQGNSA. The CDR3 runs 11 residues. The CDR3 DNA sequence: TGTGCCAGCAGCAGCCTCTACGAGCAGTACTTC. Protein: CASSSLYEQYF.

This clone was observed a single time. This chain connects TRBV10-3 to TRBJ2-7; 14 bases align to TRBD2. The length of the CDR3 is 15 residues. V gave up 6 bases and J gave up 5 bases; unmatched junction bases: 6. Per the germline V gene, CDR1 is ENHRY and CDR2 is SYGVKD. The chain's CDR3 is CAIRKGTSGSHEQYF. DNA for the CDR3: TGTGCCATCAGGAAAGGGACTAGCGGGAGTCACGAGCAGTACTTC.

The V and J genes are TRBV28 and TRBJ1-1; TRBD1 matches 8 bases. This CDR3 region has 15 residues. Unmatched junction bases numbered 10, after V lost 3 bases and J lost 7 bases. The germline V gene encodes CDR1 MDHEN and CDR2 SYDVKM. The CDR3 spells CASSFRMGTGLEAFF. The CDR3 coding sequence is TGTGCCAGCAGTTTCCGGATGGGGACAGGCCTTGAAGCTTTCTTT.

J is TRBJ1-1 and V is TRBV5-1; TRBD1 agrees at 8 bases. This CDR3 has 15 residues. Germline CDR1 SGHRS, CDR2 YFSETQ. The V segment lost 0 bases and the J segment 3 bases; nucleotides outside the gene matches: 4. Here the CDR3 reads CASSLGQGADTEAFF. CDR3 DNA sequence: TGCGCCAGCAGCTTGGGTCAGGGGGCAGACACTGAAGCTTTCTTT.

This clone appeared a single time. The chain combines TRBV19 with TRBJ1-4; maybe TRBD1 (6 bases). The germline V gene has CDR1 LNHDA and CDR2 SQIVND (reference sequence). The CDR3 covers 15 residues. V lost 0 bases and J lost 8, with 13 bases in between. The CDR3 spells CASSIDQSGVEKLFF. The DNA of the CDR3 is TGTGCCAGTAGTATAGATCAGTCAGGGGTCGAAAAACTGTTTTTT.

The chain joins TRBV19 to TRBJ2-5, with a possible D match to TRBD2 (6 bases). Between the trimmed V and J ends, which lost 3 bases and 1 base, there was a span of 21 bases. Germline V lookup: CDR1 LNHDA, CDR2 SQIVND (reference sequence). The CDR3 extends over 18 amino acids. The CDR3 DNA is TGTGCCAGTAGTATCGGGCTTATGGGGGGACTTAGCCAAGAGACCCAGTACTTC. Protein product: CASSIGLMGGLSQETQYF.

The gene calls are TRBV9 and TRBJ1-1; TRBD1 is a possible D gene (5 bases). V lost 4 bases and J lost 5, with 9 bases in between. The CDR3 runs to 12 residues. Germline V gives CDR1 SGDLS, CDR2 YYNGEE. The CDR3 nucleotides are TGTGCCAGCAGCAGGGGCGGAACTGAAGCTTTCTTT. Residues: CASSRGGTEAFF.

V is TRBV29-1 and J is TRBJ2-1; TRBD2 agrees at 7 bases. From germline, CDR1 is SQVTM and CDR2 ANQGSEA. This CDR3 comprises 17 residues. V gave up 2 bases and J gave up 12 bases; unmatched junction bases: 22. This CDR3 is CSVEIIVASGGEWGQFF. The CDR3 coding sequence is TGCAGCGTTGAAATTATAGTGGCTAGCGGAGGAGAATGGGGGCAGTTCTTC.

The rearrangement uses TRBV27 and TRBJ2-3, with D tentatively TRBD1 (6 bases). V lost 2 bases to trimming and J lost 7 bases, with 13 bases between them. Germline V gene data show CDR1 as MNHEY and CDR2 as SMNVEV (reference sequence). The CDR3 is 14 amino acids. Written as DNA, the CDR3 is TGTGCCAGCAGTTTAGCGGATACAGGGTATACGCAGTATTTT. Translated: CASSLADTGYTQYF.

In its sample, this clone was seen once. The chain employs TRBV5-6 and TRBJ2-6; D remains unclear. The V gene's germline CDR1 is SGHDT and CDR2 YYEEEE. V was cut by 2 bases and J by 0 bases, with 15 bases left in between. The CDR3 is 18 residues long. DNA of the CDR3: TGTGCCAGCAGCTTCCCGCCCGGTTCCCGCTCTGGGGCCAACGTCCTGACTTTC. It is translated as CASSFPPGSRSGANVLTF. Supplemented by reference TRBV5-6 and TRBJ2-6, the full variable domain reads DAGVTQSPTHLIKTRGQQVTLRCSPKSGHDTVSWYQQALGQGPQFIFQYYEEEERQRGNFPDRFSGHQFPNYSSELNVNALLLGDSALYLCASSFPPGSRSGANVLTFGAGSRLTVL.

The rearrangement links TRBV6-4 to TRBJ1-1; possibly TRBD1 for D (6 bases). The CDR3 spans 14 residues. CDR1 MRHNA and CDR2 SNTAGT come from the germline V gene. Trimming shortened V by 4 bases and J by 5 bases, and 14 bases separated the two germline ends. CDR3 in amino acids: CASSAQGSGTEAFF. DNA for the CDR3: TGTGCCAGCAGTGCCCAGGGGAGTGGAACTGAAGCTTTCTTT.

V is TRBV15 and J is TRBJ2-5, with TRBD2 matching over 12 bases. CDR3 length equals 16 residues. Looked up from germline, CDR1 is LNHNV and CDR2 is YYDKDF (reference sequence). V was pared by 1 base and J by 1 base, with 1 base of the junction left unmatched. CDR3 sequence (DNA): TGTGCCACCAGCAGAGGACTAGCGGGGGCCCAAGAGACCCAGTACTTC. Its translation: CATSRGLAGAQETQYF. Full variable domain (remainder filled in from reference TRBV15 and TRBJ2-5): DAMVIQNPRYQVTQFGKPVTLSCSQTLNHNVMYWYQQKSSQAPKLLFHYYDKDFNNEADTPDNFQSRRPNTSFCFLDIRSPGLGDTAMYLCATSRGLAGAQETQYFGPGTRLLVL.

V is TRBV5-1 and J is TRBJ2-3, with 11 bases fitting TRBD2. The V gene end was trimmed by 0 bases and the J gene end by 2 bases; junction bases not matched to a gene: 2. The germline V gene encodes CDR1 SGHRS and CDR2 YFSETQ. There are 16 residues in the CDR3. CDR3: CASSLGLAGTTDTQYF. The CDR3 nucleotides are TGCGCCAGCAGCTTGGGACTAGCGGGAACCACAGATACGCAGTATTTT. Supplemented by reference TRBV5-1 and TRBJ2-3, the full variable domain reads KAGVTQTPRYLIKTRGQQVTLSCSPISGHRSVSWYQQTPGQGLQFLFEYFSETQRNKGNFPGRFSGRQFSNSRSEMNVSTLELGDSALYLCASSLGLAGTTDTQYFGPGTRLTVL.

This chain connects TRBV21-1 to TRBJ2-2; the table's D call of TRBD2 was not tested on the DNA. TRBV21-1 is a pseudogene locus. The CDR3 sequence is 15 residues long. The chain's CDR3 is CASSKGGVHTGELFF. The CDR3, as DNA: TGTGCCAGCAGCAAAGGCGGGGTTCACACCGGGGAGCTGTTTTTT.

This chain joins TRBV6-6 and TRBJ1-4, with TRBD1 identical over 10 bases. V lost 6 bases to trimming and J lost 5 bases; unmatched junction nucleotides: 6. Germline V gene lookup returns CDR1 MNHNY and CDR2 SVGAGI (reference sequence). The CDR3 spans 15 residues. The CDR3 nucleotides are TGTGCCAGCAGAGACAGGGGGCTAGGGAATGAAAAACTGTTTTTT. As protein: CASRDRGLGNEKLFF.

The chain combines TRBV7-9 with TRBJ2-7; D is perhaps TRBD1 (6 bases). The CDR3 is 12 amino acids. V was cut by 1 base and J by 5 bases, with 6 bases left in between. Germline V gives CDR1 SEHNR, CDR2 FQNEAQ (reference sequence). This chain's CDR3 is CASSLDRDEQYF. CDR3 sequence (DNA): TGTGCCAGCAGCTTAGACAGGGACGAGCAGTACTTC.

J is TRBJ1-2 and V is TRBV29-1; no firm D call. Germline-derived CDR1 and CDR2 are SQVTM and ANQGSEA. The V gene lost 3 bases and the J gene lost 11 bases, with 7 bases spanning the gap. The CDR3 covers 9 residues. The CDR3 loop is CSVDGGYTF. The CDR3 DNA reads TGCAGCGTTGATGGCGGATACACCTTC.